The TCR beta chain under discussion was sequenced for a study of cytomegalovirus exposure and HLA in healthy donors. Turning to the study itself: Later, an analysis reported that the 120 or so validation repertoires had used the same platform as the 550 to 750 first-cohort repertoires.

Study-wide points: There were fewer than 200 TCR beta chains listed as cytomegalovirus-associated. In vitro confirmation showed three CMV-associated chains to be CMV antigen specific. Generally TCR sequences proved uncommon, though certain public TCRs appeared in numerous donors.

Profiling relied on immunoSEQ multiplex PCR, and the TCRdb table lists in-frame clones only, not all of them. The table shows 150,000 to 180,000 clones, with roughly 90% occurring only once. This clone came up once. Antigen unknown. Trimming removed 6 bases at V and 10 bases at J, with 18 bases between. The CDR3 covers 12 residues. From germline, CDR1 is SQVTM and CDR2 ANQGSEA. The rearrangement joins TRBV29-1 to TRBJ1-1, with D tentatively TRBD1 (6 bases). Sequenced material: PBMCs. The clonotype originates from a man aged 18-30 years in good health and CMV-seropositive. The CDR3 loop reads CSVGGQAQGAFF. The CDR3, as DNA: TGCAGCGTGGGGGGGCAAGCTCAGGGAGCTTTCTTT.